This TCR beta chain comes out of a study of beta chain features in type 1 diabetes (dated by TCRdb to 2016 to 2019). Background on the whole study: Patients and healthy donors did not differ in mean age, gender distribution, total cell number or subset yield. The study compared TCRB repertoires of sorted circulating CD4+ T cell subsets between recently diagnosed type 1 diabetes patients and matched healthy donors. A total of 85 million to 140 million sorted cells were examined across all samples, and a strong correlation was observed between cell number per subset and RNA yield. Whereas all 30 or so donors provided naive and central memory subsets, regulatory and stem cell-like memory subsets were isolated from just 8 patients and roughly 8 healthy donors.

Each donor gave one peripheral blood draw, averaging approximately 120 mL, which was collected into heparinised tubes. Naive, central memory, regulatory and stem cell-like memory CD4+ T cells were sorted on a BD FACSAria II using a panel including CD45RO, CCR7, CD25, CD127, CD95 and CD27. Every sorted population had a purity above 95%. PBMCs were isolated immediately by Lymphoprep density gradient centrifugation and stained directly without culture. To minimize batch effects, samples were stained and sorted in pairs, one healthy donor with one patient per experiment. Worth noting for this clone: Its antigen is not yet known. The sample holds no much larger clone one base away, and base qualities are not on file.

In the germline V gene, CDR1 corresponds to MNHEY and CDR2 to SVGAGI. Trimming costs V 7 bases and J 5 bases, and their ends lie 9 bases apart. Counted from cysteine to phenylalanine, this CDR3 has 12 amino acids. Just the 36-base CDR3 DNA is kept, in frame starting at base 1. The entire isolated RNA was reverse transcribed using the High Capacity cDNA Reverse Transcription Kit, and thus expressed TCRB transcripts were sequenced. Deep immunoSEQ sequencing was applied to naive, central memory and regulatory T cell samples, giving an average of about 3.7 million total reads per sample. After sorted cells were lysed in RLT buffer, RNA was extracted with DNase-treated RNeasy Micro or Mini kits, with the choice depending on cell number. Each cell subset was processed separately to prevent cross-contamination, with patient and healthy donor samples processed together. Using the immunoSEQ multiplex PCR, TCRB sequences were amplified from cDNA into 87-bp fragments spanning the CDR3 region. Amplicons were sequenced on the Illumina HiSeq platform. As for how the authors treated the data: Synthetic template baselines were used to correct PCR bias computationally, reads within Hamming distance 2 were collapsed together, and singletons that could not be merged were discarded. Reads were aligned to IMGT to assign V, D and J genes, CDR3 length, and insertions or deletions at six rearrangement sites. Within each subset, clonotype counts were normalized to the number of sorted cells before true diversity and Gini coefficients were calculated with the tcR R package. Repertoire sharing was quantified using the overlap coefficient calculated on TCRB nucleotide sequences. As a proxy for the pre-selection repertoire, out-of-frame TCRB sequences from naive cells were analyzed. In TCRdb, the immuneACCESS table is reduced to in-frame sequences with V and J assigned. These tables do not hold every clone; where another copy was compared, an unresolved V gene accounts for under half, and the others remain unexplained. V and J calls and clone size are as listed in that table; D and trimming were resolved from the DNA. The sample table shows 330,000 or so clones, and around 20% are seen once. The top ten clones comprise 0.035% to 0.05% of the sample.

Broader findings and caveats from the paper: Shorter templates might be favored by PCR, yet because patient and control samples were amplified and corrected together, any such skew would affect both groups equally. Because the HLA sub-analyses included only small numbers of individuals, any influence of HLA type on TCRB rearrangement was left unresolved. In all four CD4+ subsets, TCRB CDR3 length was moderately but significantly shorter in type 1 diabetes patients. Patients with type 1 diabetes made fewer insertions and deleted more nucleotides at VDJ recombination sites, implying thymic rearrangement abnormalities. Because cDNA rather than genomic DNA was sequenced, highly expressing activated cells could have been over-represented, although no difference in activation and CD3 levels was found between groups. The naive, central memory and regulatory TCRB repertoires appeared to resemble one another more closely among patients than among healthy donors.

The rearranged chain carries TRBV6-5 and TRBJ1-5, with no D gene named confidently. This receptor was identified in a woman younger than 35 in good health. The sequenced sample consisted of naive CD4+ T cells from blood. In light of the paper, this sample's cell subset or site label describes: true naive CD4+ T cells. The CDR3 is CASKSGDQPQHF. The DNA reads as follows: TGTGCCAGCAAAAGCGGCGATCAGCCCCAGCATTTT.